These T cell receptor beta chains were read from a single sample in a study of blood T cell repertoires in COVID-19. The data were produced by immunoSEQ multiplex PCR, yet TCRdb's version contains in-frame clones alone and is incomplete. The table has 270,000 or so clones, about 89% seen once; the top ten hold approximately 2.4%. What was sequenced was PBMCs or T cells enriched from blood (not recorded which). The receptors here all came from a young woman who had recovered from COVID-19. CDR3s include the opening cysteine and the closing phenylalanine or tryptophan. Clone size is not always given. Where it is, it says once, few, many or a class for expanded clones.

V: TRBV28; size: -; J: TRBJ1-1; CDR3: CASSRTGENTEAFF
V: TRBV9; size: once; J: TRBJ1-2; CDR3: CASSLPAYGYTF
V: TRBV10-1; size: few; J: TRBJ2-1; CDR3: CASSDGRGSRGTGVNEQFF
V: TRBV4-1; size: -; J: TRBJ1-3; CDR3: CASSQDPGGSTIYF
V: TRBV4-3; size: -; J: TRBJ2-2; CDR3: CASSQTSNTGELFF
V: TRBV7-9; size: few; J: TRBJ1-3; CDR3: CASSWEGVSNSGNTIYF
V: TRBV5-1; size: -; J: TRBJ2-3; CDR3: CASSLDGGSTDTQYF
V: TRBV29-1; size: -; J: TRBJ1-6; CDR3: CSASGQAPWHNIAYNSPLHF
V: TRBV11-2; size: few; J: TRBJ2-7; CDR3: CASNPGTGVNEQYF
V: TRBV5-4; size: -; J: TRBJ2-3; CDR3: CASSLGPGTDTQYF
V: TRBV5-1; size: -; J: TRBJ2-7; CDR3: CASSFWTSGSLGYEQYF
V: TRBV18; size: -; J: TRBJ2-1; CDR3: CASASSGRDYNEQFF
V: TRBV5-1; size: -; J: TRBJ1-1; CDR3: CASSFLFDTEAFF
V: TRBV29-1; size: -; J: TRBJ2-3; CDR3: CSVTSGGTDTQYF
V: TRBV9; size: once; J: TRBJ2-2; CDR3: CASSFRGDTGELFF